The rows below give T cell receptor beta chains drawn from one sample of a study of blood T cell repertoires in COVID-19. Measured with immunoSEQ multiplex PCR; TCRdb has only the in-frame clones, and not every one. The table has approximately 280,000 clones, around 85% seen once. Sequencing input: PBMCs or T cells enriched from blood (not recorded which). The source is a woman aged 45-60 years who had recovered from COVID-19. CDR3s include the opening cysteine and the closing phenylalanine or tryptophan. The D gene is left open where the match is weak. Where a row states a size, it is once, few, many or the class of an expanded clone; other rows omit it.

TRBD1	NA	TRBV29-1	TRBJ2-1	CSVEAPGGAWNEQFF	TGCAGCGTTGAAGCCCCAGGGGGCGCTTGGAATGAGCAGTTCTTC
NA	few	TRBV4-3	TRBJ2-2	CASSQNPGGTAGELFF	TGCGCCAGCAGCCAAAACCCCGGAGGGACGGCCGGGGAGCTGTTTTTT
TRBD1	NA	TRBV9	TRBJ2-7	CASSVERDSYEQYF	TGTGCCAGCAGCGTAGAAAGGGACAGCTACGAGCAGTACTTC
NA	NA	TRBV10-3	TRBJ2-7	CAMNRDTNYEQYF	TGTGCCATGAACCGGGACACCAACTACGAGCAGTACTTC
TRBD1	NA	TRBV9	TRBJ2-7	CASSGGQGGYEQYF	TGTGCCAGCAGCGGAGGACAGGGTGGCTACGAGCAGTACTTC
NA	NA	TRBV2	TRBJ2-4	CASLKTVAKNIQYF	TGTGCCAGCCTTAAAACAGTAGCCAAAAACATTCAGTACTTC
NA	NA	TRBV9	TRBJ1-2	CASSVVPTANYGYTF	TGTGCCAGCAGCGTAGTGCCGACAGCTAACTATGGCTACACCTTC
TRBD1	NA	TRBV5-4	TRBJ1-2	CASSFTGEYGYTF	TGTGCCAGCAGCTTCACAGGGGAATATGGCTACACCTTC
TRBD1	NA	TRBV27	TRBJ1-2	CASSLLGGQSLGYTF	TGTGCCAGCAGTTTATTAGGGGGACAGTCCCTTGGCTACACCTTC
TRBD1	NA	TRBV13	TRBJ1-6	CASSLGQGGNSPLHF	TGTGCCAGCAGCTTAGGACAGGGGGGTAATTCACCCCTCCACTTT
NA	NA	TRBV5-8	TRBJ2-1	CASSFWSSYNEQFF	TGTGCCAGCAGCTTTTGGAGCTCCTACAATGAGCAGTTCTTC
NA	NA	TRBV4-1	TRBJ2-2	CASSQEVTGGGELFF	TGCGCCAGCAGCCAAGAGGTCACAGGTGGCGGGGAGCTGTTTTTT
TRBD1	NA	TRBV30	TRBJ1-1	CAWSVSGGTEAFF	TGTGCCTGGAGTGTTTCAGGGGGCACTGAAGCTTTCTTT
TRBD1	NA	TRBV30	TRBJ1-1	CAWMGTGDTEAFF	TGTGCCTGGATGGGGACAGGTGACACTGAAGCTTTCTTT
NA	NA	TRBV9	TRBJ2-1	CASSAIGGGSSYNEQFF	TGTGCCAGCAGCGCGATCGGGGGCGGGAGCTCCTACAATGAGCAGTTCTTC
TRBD2	NA	TRBV7-8	TRBJ2-4	CASSSGLADFDIQYF	TGTGCCAGCAGCTCGGGACTAGCGGATTTTGACATTCAGTACTTC
TRBD1	once	TRBV7-2	TRBJ2-7	CASSPMGQGKYEQYF	TGTGCCAGCAGCCCTATGGGACAGGGGAAGTACGAGCAGTACTTC
TRBD1	NA	TRBV29-1	TRBJ2-2	CSVGQGANTGELFF	TGCAGCGTTGGACAGGGGGCGAACACCGGGGAGCTGTTTTTT
NA	NA	TRBV29-1	TRBJ2-5	CSVGRGIQETQYF	TGCAGCGTTGGTAGGGGTATCCAAGAGACCCAGTACTTC
TRBD1	NA	TRBV7-9	TRBJ1-2	CASSSYGTGGFWNGYTF	TGTGCCAGCAGCTCATATGGGACAGGGGGCTTTTGGAATGGCTACACCTTC
NA	NA	TRBV10-2	TRBJ1-4	CASSESQGYNEKLFF	TGCGCCAGCAGTGAGTCGCAGGGGTATAATGAAAAACTGTTTTTT
NA	NA	TRBV3-1/TRBV3-2	TRBJ1-6	CASSPRPDNSPLHF	TGTGCCAGCAGCCCGAGGCCGGATAATTCACCCCTCCACTTT
TRBD2	NA	TRBV10-3	TRBJ2-5	CAIRTSGAETQYF	TGTGCCATACGAACTAGCGGGGCGGAGACCCAGTACTTC
NA	NA	TRBV3-1/TRBV3-2	TRBJ1-1	CASSTQGSGTEAFF	TGTGCCAGCAGCACCCAGGGAAGTGGAACTGAAGCTTTCTTT
NA	NA	TRBV27	TRBJ2-5	CASSQSSLQETQYF	TGTGCCAGCAGTCAATCCTCCTTGCAGGAGACCCAGTACTTC
NA	NA	TRBV30	TRBJ1-2	CAWSTSGWYTF	TGTGCCTGGAGTACGTCGGGATGGTACACCTTC
NA	NA	TRBV5-1	TRBJ2-2	CACRIGTGELFF	TGCGCCTGCCGTATCGGCACCGGGGAGCTGTTTTTT
TRBD1	once	TRBV7-3	TRBJ2-2	CASSRTGGFVGELFF	TGTGCCAGCAGCCGGACAGGGGGGTTCGTCGGGGAGCTGTTTTTT
TRBD2	NA	TRBV7-3	TRBJ2-3	CASSLLAGGSTDTQYF	TGTGCCAGCAGCTTACTAGCGGGGGGTAGCACAGATACGCAGTATTTT
NA	few	TRBV27	TRBJ1-2	CASSTRMNTRKQGGGYTF	TGTGCCAGCAGTACCCGCATGAATACCCGAAAACAGGGTGGCGGCTACACCTTC
NA	NA	TRBV7-3	TRBJ2-3	CASSLYGGEASTDTQYF	TGTGCCAGCAGCTTATACGGCGGAGAGGCTAGCACAGATACGCAGTATTTT
NA	NA	TRBV3-1/TRBV3-2	TRBJ2-3	CASSNPLRGTDTQYF	TGTGCCAGCAGCAATCCGTTGCGGGGCACAGATACGCAGTATTTT
TRBD1	NA	TRBV27	TRBJ1-6	CASSASGTVINSPLHF	TGTGCCAGCAGTGCCTCCGGGACAGTAATTAATTCACCCCTCCACTTT
TRBD1	NA	TRBV29-1	TRBJ1-1	CSVRYRDSRNTEAFF	TGCAGCGTCCGTTACAGGGACAGCAGAAACACTGAAGCTTTCTTT
TRBD2	NA	TRBV4-3	TRBJ2-3	CASSQDRAGPTDTQYF	TGCGCCAGCAGCCAAGATCGAGCGGGACCCACGGATACGCAGTATTTT
TRBD1	once	TRBV5-4	TRBJ1-1	CASSLGTGMDTEAFF	TGTGCCAGCAGCTTGGGGACAGGGATGGACACTGAAGCTTTCTTT